This T cell receptor (beta chain) was identified in a study of cytomegalovirus exposure and HLA in healthy donors. Across the whole study: An early data release held tens of millions of unique TCRs from HLA-typed donors. General study points: The study labeled 170 or so TCR beta chains cytomegalovirus-associated. High specificity and sensitivity for cytomegalovirus status were reported for the classifier.

For this clone: No antigen is known for it.

PCR amplification relied on 60 Vbeta primers (plus 13 Jbeta primers). Generated by immunoSEQ multiplex PCR, the TCRdb table keeps only in-frame clones and is missing some. The sample shows 55,000 to 85,000 clones, and approximately 1.8% sits with its ten largest clones. CDR3 size: 15 residues. CDR1 and CDR2 from the germline V gene are SGHTA and FQGNSA. The V gene end was trimmed by 5 bases and the J gene end by 2 bases; junction bases not matched to a gene: 5. The TCR sequence derives from a woman in her twenties or thirties in good health and CMV-seronegative. The sample taken for sequencing was PBMCs. J is TRBJ1-3 and V is TRBV7-2; 8 nucleotides line up with TRBD1. In DNA, the CDR3 is TGTGCCAGCAGCGCACTACAGGGGGCTGGAAACACCATATATTTT. It codes for CASSALQGAGNTIYF.